This T cell receptor beta chain was sequenced for a study of blood T cell repertoires in COVID-19. The CDR3 runs 12 residues. V lost 11 bases to trimming and J lost 0 bases, with 10 bases between them. CDR1 is SEHNR, CDR2 FQNEAQ, per germline (reference sequence). Some clones are missing from TCRdb's copy, which holds only in-frame ones; the method was immunoSEQ multiplex PCR. The sample consists of around 150,000 clones, 76% of them appearing once. This receptor was obtained from a woman of 80 years or more with acute or convalescent COVID-19. The sequenced material came from peripheral blood. This chain links TRBV7-9 with TRBJ1-1, with D possibly being TRBD1 (6 bases). This CDR3 reads CASGQLNTEAFF. CDR3 coding DNA: TGTGCCTCAGGACAGCTGAACACTGAAGCTTTCTTT.